This record covers a single T cell receptor (beta chain). This specimen belongs to a study of blood T cell repertoires in COVID-19. Participants' own reports of clinical history determined their cohort assignment. Clones were sequenced by immunoSEQ multiplex PCR, and TCRdb holds only the in-frame ones, with some missing. The sample carries more than 200,000 clones, approximately 90% recorded once. CDR3 length equals 13 residues. Trimming cost V 10 bases and J 9 bases; bases outside gene matches: 7. The germline V gene has CDR1 MNHEY and CDR2 SMNVEV (reference sequence). This sequence originates from a woman aged 30 to 39 who had recovered from COVID-19. The chain employs TRBV27 and TRBJ2-2, with 11 bases identical to TRBD1. Sequencing was done on a sample of PBMCs or T cells enriched from blood (not recorded which). CDR3 loop: CATRTGGERELFF. DNA for the CDR3: TGTGCCACCCGGACAGGGGGCGAAAGGGAGCTGTTTTTT.